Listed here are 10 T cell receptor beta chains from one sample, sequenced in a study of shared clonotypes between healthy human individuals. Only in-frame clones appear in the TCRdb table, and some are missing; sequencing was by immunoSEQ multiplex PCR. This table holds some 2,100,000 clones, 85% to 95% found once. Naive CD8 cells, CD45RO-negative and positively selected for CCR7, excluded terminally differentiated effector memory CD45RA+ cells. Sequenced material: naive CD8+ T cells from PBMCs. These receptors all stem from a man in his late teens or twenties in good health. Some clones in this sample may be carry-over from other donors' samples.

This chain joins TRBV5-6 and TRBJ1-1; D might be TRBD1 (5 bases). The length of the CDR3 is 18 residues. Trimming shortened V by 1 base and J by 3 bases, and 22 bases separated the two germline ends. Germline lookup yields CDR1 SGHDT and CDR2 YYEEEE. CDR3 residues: CASSLNAGGERSDTEAFF. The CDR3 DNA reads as TGTGCCAGCAGCTTGAACGCGGGGGGAGAGCGGAGCGACACTGAAGCTTTCTTT.

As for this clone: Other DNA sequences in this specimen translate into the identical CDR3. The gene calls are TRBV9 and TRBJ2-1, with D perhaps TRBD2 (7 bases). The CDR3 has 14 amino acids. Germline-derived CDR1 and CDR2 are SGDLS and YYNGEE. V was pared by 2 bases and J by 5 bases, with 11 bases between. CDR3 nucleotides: TGTGCCAGCAGCGTGTCGGGGGGCCACAATGAGCAGTTCTTC. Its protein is CASSVSGGHNEQFF.

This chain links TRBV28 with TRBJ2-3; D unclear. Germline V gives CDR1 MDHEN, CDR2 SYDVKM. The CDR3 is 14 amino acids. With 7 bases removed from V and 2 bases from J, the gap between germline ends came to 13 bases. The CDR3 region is CASTVPPLTDTQYF. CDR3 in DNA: TGTGCCAGCACCGTCCCCCCCCTCACAGATACGCAGTATTTT.

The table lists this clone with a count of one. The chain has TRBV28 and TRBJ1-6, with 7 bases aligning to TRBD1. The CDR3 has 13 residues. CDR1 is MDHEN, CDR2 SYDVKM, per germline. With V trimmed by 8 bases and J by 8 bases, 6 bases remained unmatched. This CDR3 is CASLRDRDSPLHF. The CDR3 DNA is TGTGCCAGCCTCCGGGACAGAGATTCACCCCTCCACTTT. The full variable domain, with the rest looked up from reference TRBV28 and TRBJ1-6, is DVKVTQSSRYLVKRTGEKVFLECVQDMDHENMFWYRQDPGLGLRLIYFSYDVKMKEKGDIPEGYSVSREKKERFSLILESASTNQTSMYLCASLRDRDSPLHFGNGTRLTVT.

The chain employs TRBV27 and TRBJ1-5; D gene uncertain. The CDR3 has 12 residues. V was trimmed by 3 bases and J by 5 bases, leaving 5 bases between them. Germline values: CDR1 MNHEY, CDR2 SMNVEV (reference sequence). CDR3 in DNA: TGTGCCAGCAGTTTCCTGGATCAGCCCCAGCATTTT. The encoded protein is CASSFLDQPQHF.

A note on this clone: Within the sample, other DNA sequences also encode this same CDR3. CDR3 DNA: TGTGCCAGCAGTTTAGGACAGGGGTATTACGAGCAGTACTTC. Protein: CASSLGQGYYEQYF. The genes are TRBV27 and TRBJ2-7, with TRBD1 identical over 9 bases. V lost 2 bases and J lost 4; bases outside the gene matches: 3. The length of the CDR3 is 14 residues. Germline loops: CDR1 MNHEY, CDR2 SMNVEV (reference sequence).

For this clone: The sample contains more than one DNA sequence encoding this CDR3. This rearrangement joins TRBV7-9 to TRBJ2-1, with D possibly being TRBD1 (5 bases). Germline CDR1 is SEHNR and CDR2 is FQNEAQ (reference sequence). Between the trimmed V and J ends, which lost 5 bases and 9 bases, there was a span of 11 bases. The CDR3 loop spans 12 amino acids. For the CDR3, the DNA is TGTGCCAGCAGCCTAGGAAGGGGTGAGCAGTTCTTC. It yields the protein CASSLGRGEQFF.

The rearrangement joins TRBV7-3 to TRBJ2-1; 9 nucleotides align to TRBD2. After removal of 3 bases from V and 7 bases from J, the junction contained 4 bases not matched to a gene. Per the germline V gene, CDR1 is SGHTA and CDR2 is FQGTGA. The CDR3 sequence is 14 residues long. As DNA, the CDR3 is TGTGCCAGCAGCTTCACGACTAGCGGAAATGAGCAGTTCTTC. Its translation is CASSFTTSGNEQFF.

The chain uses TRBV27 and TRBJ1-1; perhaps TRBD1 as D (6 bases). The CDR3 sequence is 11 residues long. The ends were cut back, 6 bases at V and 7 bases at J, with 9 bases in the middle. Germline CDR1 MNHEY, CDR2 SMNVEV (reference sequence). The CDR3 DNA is TGTGCCAGCAGCCAGGGGTATGAAGCTTTCTTT. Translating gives CASSQGYEAFF.

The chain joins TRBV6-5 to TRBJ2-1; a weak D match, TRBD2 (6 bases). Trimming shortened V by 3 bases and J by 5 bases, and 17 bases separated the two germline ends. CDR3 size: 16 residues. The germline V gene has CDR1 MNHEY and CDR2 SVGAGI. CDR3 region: CASSYDSGPTDNEQFF. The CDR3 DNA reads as TGTGCCAGCAGTTATGATAGCGGCCCTACCGACAATGAGCAGTTCTTC.